This is a list of T cell receptor beta chains from one sample in a study of beta chain features in type 1 diabetes. The data were produced by immunoSEQ multiplex PCR, yet TCRdb's version contains in-frame clones alone and is incomplete. There are 450,000 to 600,000 clones in the sample; about 32% occur only once, and around 0.065% lies in the top ten. Input material: naive CD4+ T cells from blood. These receptors were collected from a man younger than 35 in good health. Both conserved end residues are part of each CDR3. The D gene is left open where the match is weak. Part of the rows lack a size; the others show once, few, many or a class for expanded clones.

TRBV5-4,-,-,16,TRBJ2-3,TGTGCCAGCAGCTCAGATCCTAGCAGACGCACAGATACGCAGTATTTT,CASSSDPSRRTDTQYF
TRBV27,-,-,16,TRBJ2-6,TGTGCCAGCAGACGACTGAGCCGTGAAGGGGCCAACGTCCTGACTTTC,CASRRLSREGANVLTF
TRBV27,few,TRBD1,14,TRBJ2-1,TGTGCCAGCAGTCTCCGACAGGGAGTAGGTGAGCAGTTCTTC,CASSLRQGVGEQFF
TRBV29-1,-,TRBD2,12,TRBJ2-2,TGCAGCGTTGAAGATCAGCGGGGCCCGCTGTTTTTT,CSVEDQRGPLFF
TRBV27,-,-,14,TRBJ2-2,TGTGCCAGCAGTTTAATTCAGCACACCGGGGAGCTGTTTTTT,CASSLIQHTGELFF
TRBV7-8,-,-,16,TRBJ1-5,TGTGCCAGCAGCTTGATGCGAGGGGATGGAGTCGGGCCCCAGCATTTT,CASSLMRGDGVGPQHF
TRBV30,-,-,13,TRBJ2-5,TGTGCCTGGAGCCCCGGGAGCCAAGAGACCCAGTACTTC,CAWSPGSQETQYF
TRBV5-8,-,-,13,TRBJ2-5,TGTGCCAGCAGCCAAGGATGGACGGAGACCCAGTACTTC,CASSQGWTETQYF
TRBV6-6,-,-,12,TRBJ2-1,TGTGCCAGCAGCGGCACCTACAATGAGCAGTTCTTC,CASSGTYNEQFF
TRBV7-2,-,-,14,TRBJ1-3,TGTGCCAGCAGCTTGGGGTTAATGGGAAACACCATATATTTT,CASSLGLMGNTIYF
TRBV2,few,-,13,TRBJ2-1,TGTGCCAGCAGTCCGCCTGATAACAATGAGCAGTTCTTC,CASSPPDNNEQFF
TRBV23-1,few,TRBD1,16,TRBJ2-7,TGCGCCAGCGGCCCTATCTACAGGGGGTTTTCCTACGAGCAGTACTTC,CASGPIYRGFSYEQYF
TRBV30,-,-,13,TRBJ2-6,TGTGCCTGGAGCCAAAGGGGGTTCGAAGCCCTGACTTTC,CAWSQRGFEALTF
TRBV9,-,-,15,TRBJ2-3,TGTGCCAGCAGCGTAGGGGTAGAGAGGACAGATACGCAGTATTTT,CASSVGVERTDTQYF
TRBV5-1,-,-,14,TRBJ2-3,TGCGCCAGCAGCCGGACCCCTCAAGAAGATACGCAGTATTTT,CASSRTPQEDTQYF
TRBV14,few,-,14,TRBJ2-1,TGTGCCAGCAGCCTCCAGGCTGGGGGTAGTGAGCAGTTCTTC,CASSLQAGGSEQFF
TRBV7-2,-,TRBD1,14,TRBJ2-5,TGTGCCAGCAGCTATCAACAGGGGCAAGAGACCCAGTACTTC,CASSYQQGQETQYF
TRBV7-2,-,-,15,TRBJ2-6,TGTGCCAGCAGCTTAGAAGGGTCTGGGGCCAACGTCCTGACTTTC,CASSLEGSGANVLTF
TRBV29-1,few,TRBD1,12,TRBJ1-1,TGCAGCGCCGGGACAGGGTACACTGAAGCTTTCTTT,CSAGTGYTEAFF
TRBV27,-,-,16,TRBJ2-6,TGTGCCAGCAGTTTACAGATGGGCTCTGGGGCCAACGTCCTGACTTTC,CASSLQMGSGANVLTF
TRBV30,-,TRBD2,15,TRBJ2-3,TGTGCCTGGAGTGCCCTAGCGGGAGTGATTAATACGCAGTATTTT,CAWSALAGVINTQYF
TRBV5-1,-,TRBD2,17,TRBJ2-1,TGCGCCAGCAGCTTGGCCCCCCTAGCGGGAGCTTTCAATGAGCAGTTCTTC,CASSLAPLAGAFNEQFF
TRBV9,few,TRBD1,17,TRBJ2-5,TGTGCCAGCAGCGCCCACGAAAGCAGGGGGCGCGGGGAGACCCAGTACTTC,CASSAHESRGRGETQYF
TRBV6-6,-,-,13,TRBJ2-1,TGTGCCAGCAGCAAAGACAGTGCTAATGAGCAGTTCTTC,CASSKDSANEQFF
TRBV29-1,-,-,15,TRBJ1-1,TGCAGCGTTGCCCTCCTCGACGGGGCAGTCACTGAAGCTTTCTTT,CSVALLDGAVTEAFF
TRBV30,-,-,16,TRBJ2-7,TGTGCCTGGAGTCGAAGAAGGATTATAACAGACTACGAGCAGTACTTC,CAWSRRRIITDYEQYF
TRBV4-2,few,-,13,TRBJ2-3,TGTGCCAGCCATTTGTCTAGCACAGATACGCAGTATTTT,CASHLSSTDTQYF
TRBV15,-,-,19,TRBJ2-1,TGTGCCACCAGCAGAGAACCCCCCGGCAGAGATCGTGTTGGCAATGAGCAGTTCTTC,CATSREPPGRDRVGNEQFF
TRBV30,-,-,13,TRBJ1-1,TGTGCCTGGACCGAAGGGAGACGAGGTGAAGCTTTCTTT,CAWTEGRRGEAFF
TRBV30,few,TRBD2,14,TRBJ2-1,TGTGCCTGGAGTCAGGGACTAGCGGACAATGAGCAGTTCTTC,CAWSQGLADNEQFF
TRBV15,-,TRBD2,15,TRBJ2-1,TGTGCCACCAGCAGAGAACTAGCGGGCTACAATGAGCAGTTCTTC,CATSRELAGYNEQFF
TRBV12-5,-,-,17,TRBJ2-1,TGTGCTAGTGGTTTGGTGGTTTTGGGGCAGAAGAACAATGAGCAGTTCTTC,CASGLVVLGQKNNEQFF
TRBV30,-,TRBD1,14,TRBJ1-5,TGTGCCTGGAGTGCGACAGGGGTTAAGGGGCCCCAGCATTTT,CAWSATGVKGPQHF
TRBV18,-,-,13,TRBJ2-3,TGTGCCAGCTCAGCCCCTAGCACAGATACGCAGTATTTT,CASSAPSTDTQYF
TRBV27,-,TRBD2,15,TRBJ2-2,TGTGCCAGCAAATTAGGGCTAGCGGGAGCCGGGGAGCTGTTTTTT,CASKLGLAGAGELFF
TRBV29-1,once,TRBD1,15,TRBJ2-7,TGCAGCGCCTGGAGAGGGACAGGGGGAACCTACGAGCAGTACTTC,CSAWRGTGGTYEQYF
TRBV29-1,-,-,14,TRBJ1-1,TGCAGCGTTGAACTCTGGACAGCGAACACTGAAGCTTTCTTT,CSVELWTANTEAFF
TRBV9,few,-,13,TRBJ1-1,TGTGCCAGCAGCGCCAAACAGGCGACTGAAGCTTTCTTT,CASSAKQATEAFF
TRBV11-2,-,-,12,TRBJ2-7,TGTGCCAGCAGCCCGTATTCCTACGAGCAGTACTTC,CASSPYSYEQYF
TRBV2,-,TRBD1,13,TRBJ2-3,TGTGCCAGCAGTCGACAGGGGGTGGATACGCAGTATTTT,CASSRQGVDTQYF
TRBV23-1,-,TRBD1,16,TRBJ1-4,TGCGCCAGCAGTCCGCCCGACAGGGAAGGGAATGAAAAACTGTTTTTT,CASSPPDREGNEKLFF
TRBV7-6,few,-,13,TRBJ2-5,TGTGCCAGCAGCTTTCCTCACAGAGAGACCCAGTACTTC,CASSFPHRETQYF
TRBV20-1,-,TRBD2,11,TRBJ2-5,TGCAGTGGACGGGGGGGAGAGACCCAGTACTTC,CSGRGGETQYF
TRBV2,-,TRBD2,13,TRBJ2-7,TGTGCCAGCAGTGGACTAGCGGGCAACGAGCAGTACTTC,CASSGLAGNEQYF
TRBV7-2,-,TRBD2,15,TRBJ2-7,TGTGCCAGCAGCTCTGGACTAGCGGGGAACTACGAGCAGTACTTC,CASSSGLAGNYEQYF
TRBV9,-,-,16,TRBJ1-1,TGTGCCAGCAGCGTCAGCCTGGCAGGGAGCACCACTGAAGCTTTCTTT,CASSVSLAGSTTEAFF
TRBV18,-,-,17,TRBJ2-1,TGTGCCAGCTCACCACCAAGGGTGTCGAGCTCCTACAATGAGCAGTTCTTC,CASSPPRVSSSYNEQFF
TRBV9,-,-,13,TRBJ2-5,TGTGCCAGCAGCGTCGGGACTCGAGAGACCCAGTACTTC,CASSVGTRETQYF
TRBV2,-,TRBD2,21,TRBJ2-3,TGTGCCAGCAACCAGGACGGGCGCGGACTAGCGGGAGGAACTAGCACAGATACGCAGTATTTT,CASNQDGRGLAGGTSTDTQYF
TRBV7-2,few,TRBD2,19,TRBJ2-2,TGTGCCAGCAGCTTGGTGGGACTAGCGGGGCGCTGGCCCACCGGGGAGCTGTTTTTT,CASSLVGLAGRWPTGELFF
TRBV29-1,few,-,14,TRBJ2-3,TGCAGCGTTAATGGCTATCAAAGCACAGATACGCAGTATTTT,CSVNGYQSTDTQYF
TRBV4-1,-,-,13,TRBJ2-5,TGCGCCAGCAGCCAAGCCCTCCTTGAGACCCAGTACTTC,CASSQALLETQYF